Here is one T cell receptor beta chain with its context. Its antigen is not known. There are 15 residues in the CDR3. CDR1 and CDR2 (germline): SGHTA, FQGTGA. V was trimmed by 4 bases and J by 4 bases, leaving 13 bases between them. Profiling relied on immunoSEQ multiplex PCR, and the TCRdb table lists in-frame clones only, not all of them. The sample has hundreds of thousands of clones, 75% to 90% seen once. This sample is part of a study of cytomegalovirus exposure and HLA in healthy donors. Study-level background: The approximately 120 validation repertoires and the approximately 700 first-cohort repertoires shared a platform, a later analysis reported. Findings and limits, study-wide: In vitro experiments confirmed that a few CMV-associated chains were specific for CMV antigens. The listing of 150 to 200 TCR beta chains classed them as cytomegalovirus-associated. Published work reported that the classifier diagnosed cytomegalovirus status with high specificity and sensitivity.

The source of this sequence is a young woman in good health and CMV-seronegative. The chain combines TRBV7-3 with TRBJ2-2; D might be TRBD1 (7 bases). The sample consisted of PBMCs. The chain's CDR3 is CASSSNRGGTGELFF. The CDR3 region has the DNA TGTGCCAGCAGCTCCAACAGGGGAGGCACCGGGGAGCTGTTTTTT. Combining the CDR3 with reference TRBV7-3 and TRBJ2-2 gives the whole variable domain GAGVSQTPSNKVTEKGKYVELRCDPISGHTALYWYRQSLGQGPEFLIYFQGTGAADDSGLPNDRFFAVRPEGSVSTLKIQRTERGDSAVYLCASSSNRGGTGELFFGEGSRLTVL.